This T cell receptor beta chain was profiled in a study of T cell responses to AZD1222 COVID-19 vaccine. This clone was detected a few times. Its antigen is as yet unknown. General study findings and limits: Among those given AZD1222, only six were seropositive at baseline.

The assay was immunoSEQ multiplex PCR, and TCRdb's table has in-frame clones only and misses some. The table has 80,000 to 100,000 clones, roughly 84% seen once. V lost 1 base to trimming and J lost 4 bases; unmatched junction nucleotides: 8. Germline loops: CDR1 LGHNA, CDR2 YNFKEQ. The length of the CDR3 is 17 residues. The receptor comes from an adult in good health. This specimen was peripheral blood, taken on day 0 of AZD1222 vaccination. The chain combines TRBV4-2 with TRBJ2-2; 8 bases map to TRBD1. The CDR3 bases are TGTGCCAGCAGCCAAGGGACAGGGTTATTTGGCACCGGGGAGCTGTTTTTT. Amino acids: CASSQGTGLFGTGELFF.